A single TCR beta chain is shown here with its context. Its target is unknown. The table came from immunoSEQ multiplex PCR; TCRdb's copy has only in-frame clones and leaves some out. The sample consists of approximately 49,000 clones, around four fifths of them appearing once. Germline V CDR1 and CDR2: MDHEN, SYDVKM. The germline V and J ends were trimmed by 2 bases and 4 bases, with 20 bases remaining between them. The CDR3 extends over 17 amino acids. These data are taken from a study of OX40 agonist ivuxolimab in advanced cancers. Broader study findings: Part of the nonresponder group also had normalized T-cell clonal expansion that was low. At 0.1 to 3.0 mg/kg, CD4+ and CD8+ blood T cells expanded clonally by week 6.

This clonotype was sampled from an adult with an advanced solid tumor such as melanoma, head and neck, liver or kidney cancer. Sequenced material: CD4+ or CD8+ T cells sorted from blood, taken in a trial of the OX40 agonist ivuxolimab. The chain has TRBV28 and TRBJ2-5; a weak D match, TRBD2 (7 bases). The CDR3 DNA reads as TGTGCCAGCAGTTTACCCCAAGGGGGGGGACCCACAGAGACCCAGTACTTC. Its protein is CASSLPQGGGPTETQYF.